These T cell receptor beta chains were read from a single sample in a study of early T cells in non-severe SARS-CoV-2 infection. TCRdb re-analysed the 5' RACE reads in MiXCR, keeping a single row per CDR3 protein. This table has 35,000 to 45,000 distinct CDR3 sequences, 7.9% appearing once. Specimen: whole blood, collected at baseline. The receptors originated from an adult who was a healthcare worker with PCR-confirmed SARS-CoV-2 infection or an uninfected control (not recorded which). Each CDR3 is given with its conserved first and last residue. D genes are given only for firm matches. Expanded clones are given a class, and other clones once, few, many or no size at all.

TRBJ2-2 TRBV7-6 many NA CASSLVVPSRFTGELFF TGTGCCAGCAGCTTAGTTGTGCCCTCACGGTTCACCGGGGAGCTGTTTTTT
TRBJ2-7 TRBV6-6 many TRBD1 CASSAGTGGDEQYF TGTGCCAGCAGTGCCGGGACAGGGGGCGACGAGCAGTACTTC
TRBJ2-7 TRBV6-1 many NA CASSEAPASSYEQYF TGTGCCAGCAGTGAGGCCCCCGCGAGCTCCTACGAGCAGTACTTC
TRBJ1-1 TRBV28 many TRBD1 CASSFIRGRGQRGEAFF TGTGCCAGCAGTTTTATTCGAGGCAGGGGGCAACGGGGTGAAGCTTTCTTT
TRBJ2-1 TRBV7-2 many NA CASSPMQPSSYNEQFF TGTGCCAGCAGCCCCATGCAGCCCAGCTCCTACAATGAGCAGTTCTTC
TRBJ2-7 TRBV18 few NA CASSPRGVEVYEQYF TGTGCCAGCTCACCACGTGGGGTAGAGGTGTACGAGCAGTACTTC
TRBJ1-1 TRBV3-1 many NA CASSQELVNTEAFF TGTGCCAGCAGCCAAGAGTTGGTTAACACTGAAGCTTTCTTT
TRBJ2-7 TRBV18 many NA CASSLPGTDEQYF TGTGCCAGCTCACTGCCCGGGACCGACGAGCAGTACTTC
TRBJ1-1 TRBV4-1 NA TRBD1 CASSLEGAQNTEAFF TGCGCCAGCAGTTTGGAGGGGGCGCAAAACACTGAAGCTTTCTTT
TRBJ2-3 TRBV7-2 many NA CASSGARESADTQYF TGTGCCAGCAGCGGGGCCAGGGAATCGGCAGATACGCAGTATTTT
TRBJ2-5 TRBV28 many NA CASSLSRGDVAETQYF TGTGCCAGCAGTTTAAGCCGTGGTGATGTCGCCGAGACCCAGTACTTC
TRBJ2-3 TRBV12-3/TRBV12-4 few NA CASSRGDIGSDTQYF TGTGCCAGCAGTCGGGGTGATATTGGCTCCGATACGCAGTATTTT
TRBJ2-1 TRBV6-2/TRBV6-3 many NA CASRTRRAEQFF TGTGCCAGCAGGACCCGACGGGCTGAGCAGTTCTTC
TRBJ2-1 TRBV5-1 few NA CASSLLGSNEQFF TGCGCCAGCAGCTTGCTGGGTAGCAATGAGCAGTTCTTC
TRBJ2-7 TRBV30 few NA CAWSDPGSNYEQYF TGTGCCTGGAGTGACCCGGGCTCAAACTACGAGCAGTACTTC
TRBJ2-6 TRBV6-2/TRBV6-3 few NA CASSPVIPGANVLTF TGTGCCAGCAGCCCCGTCATCCCTGGGGCCAACGTCCTGACTTTC
TRBJ2-1 TRBV29-1 medium-sized NA CSVGARGNEQFF TGCAGCGTTGGAGCGCGGGGCAATGAGCAGTTCTTC
TRBJ2-2 TRBV5-1 NA NA CASASSPGDTGELFF TGCGCCAGCGCTTCCTCTCCGGGGGACACCGGGGAGCTGTTTTTT
TRBJ2-1 TRBV19 few NA CASSIGGVEYNEQFF TGTGCCAGTAGTATAGGGGGCGTTGAATACAATGAGCAGTTCTTC
TRBJ2-1 TRBV6-5 NA TRBD1 CASSYSPPGQVNNEQFF TGTGCCAGCAGTTACTCGCCACCGGGACAGGTAAACAATGAGCAGTTCTTC
TRBJ1-2 TRBV6-5 many NA CASSSTPGFGYTF TGTGCCAGCAGCTCTACCCCAGGGTTTGGCTACACCTTC
TRBJ2-4 TRBV11-2 NA NA CATGTPAKNIQYF TGTGCCACCGGGACACCAGCCAAAAACATTCAGTACTTC
TRBJ2-1 TRBV11-3 NA NA CASSLGTGGSYNEQFF TGTGCCAGCAGCTTAGGTACAGGTGGCTCCTACAATGAGCAGTTCTTC
TRBJ1-6 TRBV3-1 NA NA CASSQDFDFSPLHF TGTGCCAGCAGCCAAGATTTTGATTTTTCACCCCTCCACTTT
TRBJ1-1 TRBV28 NA NA CASSLSHLAMNTEAFF TGTGCCAGCAGTTTATCCCATCTGGCCATGAACACTGAAGCTTTCTTT
TRBJ2-2 TRBV28 NA TRBD1 CASSFGTGDTGELFF TGTGCCAGCAGTTTTGGGACAGGGGACACCGGGGAGCTGTTTTTT
TRBJ2-4 TRBV20-1 few NA CSARDPQEPNIQYF TGCAGTGCTAGAGATCCGCAGGAGCCAAACATTCAGTACTTC
TRBJ2-7 TRBV5-1 NA NA CASRIGRDYEQYF TGCGCCAGCAGGATCGGCAGGGACTACGAGCAGTACTTC
TRBJ2-1 TRBV20-1 many NA CSVGDHNEQFF TGCAGTGTGGGGGACCACAATGAGCAGTTCTTC
TRBJ1-5 TRBV6-6 NA TRBD1 CASGDIQGQPQHF TGTGCCAGCGGGGACATACAGGGGCAGCCCCAGCATTTT
TRBJ2-3 TRBV3-1 few TRBD1 CASSRDRATDTQYF TGTGCCAGCAGCCGGGACAGGGCGACAGATACGCAGTATTTT
TRBJ2-1 TRBV12-3/TRBV12-4 NA TRBD2 CASSQGAGKEQFF TGTGCCAGCAGCCAAGGAGCGGGGAAGGAGCAGTTCTTC
TRBJ2-3 TRBV12-3/TRBV12-4 NA TRBD1 CASSYRTGGSDTQYF TGTGCCAGCAGTTATCGGACAGGGGGATCAGATACGCAGTATTTT
TRBJ1-4 TRBV27 few TRBD1 CASSSDRVREKLFF TGTGCCAGCAGTTCAGACAGGGTTCGTGAAAAACTGTTTTTT
TRBJ2-5 TRBV6-2/TRBV6-3 NA NA CASSPEGTQYF TGTGCCAGCAGCCCCGAGGGGACCCAGTACTTC
TRBJ2-2 TRBV7-3 few NA CASSLPGDMNTGELFF TGTGCCAGCAGCTTACCGGGGGATATGAACACCGGGGAGCTGTTTTTT
TRBJ1-2 TRBV12-3/TRBV12-4 many TRBD1 CASSRQGHGYTF TGTGCCAGCAGTAGACAGGGCCATGGCTACACCTTC
TRBJ1-1 TRBV30 NA TRBD1 CARSPQQGLNTEAFF TGTGCCAGGAGTCCCCAACAGGGGCTGAACACTGAAGCTTTCTTT
TRBJ2-1 TRBV27 many TRBD1 CASSLAGGREFF TGTGCCAGCAGTTTAGCAGGGGGCCGGGAGTTCTTC
TRBJ2-7 TRBV3-1 NA NA CASSQDGPTWNEQYF TGTGCCAGCAGCCAAGACGGTCCCACTTGGAACGAGCAGTACTTC
TRBJ2-3 TRBV6-6 NA TRBD1 CASKGQGRTDTQYF TGTGCCAGCAAGGGACAGGGACGCACAGATACGCAGTATTTT
TRBJ2-1 TRBV7-2 NA NA CASSITSTNEQFF TGTGCCAGCAGCATTACTAGTACCAATGAGCAGTTCTTC
TRBJ2-2 TRBV7-2 many NA CASSRVPRGTTGELFF TGTGCCAGCAGCAGAGTCCCCCGGGGGACCACCGGGGAGCTGTTTTTT
TRBJ2-3 TRBV3-1 NA NA CASSQELLAHTDTQYF TGTGCCAGCAGCCAAGAATTACTAGCCCATACAGATACGCAGTATTTT
TRBJ2-1 TRBV7-3 few TRBD2 CASSLAPPSGSSYNEQFF TGTGCCAGCAGCTTAGCTCCGCCTAGCGGGAGTTCCTACAATGAGCAGTTCTTC
TRBJ2-6 TRBV9 NA TRBD1 CASSPFTNRQGSGANVLTF TGTGCCAGCAGCCCATTTACAAACAGACAGGGCTCTGGGGCCAACGTCCTGACTTTC
TRBJ2-1 TRBV7-3 NA TRBD2 CASSLIAGGFNEQFF TGTGCCAGCAGCTTAATAGCGGGGGGCTTCAATGAGCAGTTCTTC
TRBJ2-2 TRBV20-1 few NA CSARDLITSSGELFF TGCAGTGCTAGAGACCTTATAACTAGCTCCGGGGAGCTGTTTTTT
TRBJ1-3 TRBV12-3/TRBV12-4 NA NA CASRLVVGNTIYF TGTGCCAGCAGGCTGGTGGTTGGAAACACCATATATTTT
TRBJ1-5 TRBV28 medium-sized NA CASSLMGYSNQPQHF TGTGCCAGCAGTTTAATGGGATATAGCAATCAGCCCCAGCATTTT
TRBJ1-2 TRBV28 NA NA CASSLIWGTNYGYTF TGTGCCAGCAGTTTGATTTGGGGGACTAACTATGGCTACACCTTC
TRBJ1-5 TRBV2 many TRBD1 CASRGQGVVQPQHF TGTGCCAGCAGAGGACAGGGGGTCGTGCAGCCCCAGCATTTT
TRBJ2-3 TRBV3-1 NA TRBD1 CASSQAGQGTGDTQYF TGTGCCAGCAGCCAAGCGGGACAGGGGACAGGGGATACGCAGTATTTT
TRBJ2-6 TRBV28 many NA CASRTVSGANVLTF TGTGCCAGCAGGACAGTATCTGGGGCCAACGTCCTGACTTTC
TRBJ1-6 TRBV20-1 many NA CSATQGSGYNSPLHF TGCAGTGCTACACAGGGATCTGGGTATAATTCACCCCTCCACTTT
TRBJ2-4 TRBV12-3/TRBV12-4 NA NA CASSFSWGAKNIQYF TGTGCCAGCAGTTTCTCCTGGGGGGCCAAAAACATTCAGTACTTC
TRBJ2-3 TRBV6-5 NA NA CASSPKGPDTQYF TGTGCCAGCAGTCCTAAGGGGCCAGATACGCAGTATTTT